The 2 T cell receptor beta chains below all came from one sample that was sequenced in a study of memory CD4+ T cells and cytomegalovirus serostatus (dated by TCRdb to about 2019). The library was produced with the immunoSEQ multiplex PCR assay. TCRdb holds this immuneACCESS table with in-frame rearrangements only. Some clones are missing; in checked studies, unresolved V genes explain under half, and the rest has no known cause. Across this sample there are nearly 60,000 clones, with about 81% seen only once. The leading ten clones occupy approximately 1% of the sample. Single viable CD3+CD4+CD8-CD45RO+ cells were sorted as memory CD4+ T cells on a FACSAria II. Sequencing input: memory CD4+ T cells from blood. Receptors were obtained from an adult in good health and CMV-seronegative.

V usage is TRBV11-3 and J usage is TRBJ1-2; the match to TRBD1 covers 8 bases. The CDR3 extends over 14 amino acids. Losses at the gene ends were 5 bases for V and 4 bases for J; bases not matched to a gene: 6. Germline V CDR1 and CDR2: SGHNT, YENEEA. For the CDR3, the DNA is TGTGCCAGCAGCCCGGGACAGGACGTCTATGGCTACACCTTC. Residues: CASSPGQDVYGYTF.

CDR3 residues: CAWSGPSREAQHF. In DNA, the CDR3 is TGTGCCTGGAGCGGGCCTTCGAGAGAGGCCCAGCATTTT. This chain links TRBV30 with TRBJ1-5; D remains unclear. V was trimmed by 3 bases and J by 11 bases, leaving 17 bases between them. This CDR3 comprises 13 residues. Germline values: CDR1 GTSNPN, CDR2 SVGIG (reference sequence). The whole variable domain, filled in from reference TRBV30 and TRBJ1-5, reads SQTIHQWPATLVQPVGSPLSLECTVEGTSNPNLYWYRQAAGRGLQLLFYSVGIGQISSEVPQNLSASRPQDRQFILSSKKLLLSDSGFYLCAWSGPSREAQHFGDGTRLSIL.